This TCR beta chain was sequenced during a study of identical twins. Overall study results and limits: Fewer insertions were carried by abundant cord blood beta clonotypes, but none was seen in memory repertoires. Where out-of-frame alpha sequences were twin-shared, they showed excess low generation probability. Modeled out-of-frame TCR alpha sharing in monozygotic twins fell below observed levels.

V lost 2 bases and J 5 bases, leaving 9 bases between the germline ends. The CDR3 runs to 13 residues. Germline V gene lookup returns CDR1 MDHEN and CDR2 SYDVKM. TCRdb reprocessed the 5' RACE reads via MiXCR and lists one record per CDR3 protein. Of 450,000 to 600,000 distinct CDR3 sequences in the sample, about 22% are singletons; the top ten hold approximately 0.52%. The sample holds many counts of this clonotype. Its antigen is still unknown. These same records also appear under a second study, on yellow fever vaccine responses in identical twins.

The receptor was isolated from a woman in her late teens or twenties in good health. Sequencing was done on a sample of CD4+ T cells sorted from blood. This chain connects TRBV28 to TRBJ1-2; no definite D call. CDR3 region: CASSLEVRYGYTF. CDR3 DNA sequence: TGTGCCAGCAGTTTAGAAGTACGGTATGGCTACACCTTC.